The T cell receptor (beta chain) described here comes from a study of OX40 agonist ivuxolimab in advanced cancers. In the study overall: The dose-escalation group included hepatocellular carcinoma, melanoma, renal cell carcinoma and head and neck cancer.

Trimming left V 4 bases short and J 4 bases short, with 14 bases between. Germline V gene lookup returns CDR1 SGHRS and CDR2 YFSETQ. CDR3 length: 14 amino acids. Clones were read by immunoSEQ multiplex PCR, and TCRdb kept only the in-frame ones, dropping some. The sample shows 90,000 to 120,000 clones, around 93% of them seen only once. The sequence came from an adult with an advanced solid tumor such as melanoma, head and neck, liver or kidney cancer. The V and J genes are TRBV5-1 and TRBJ2-5, with D possibly TRBD1 on 6 matching bases. The source was CD4+ or CD8+ T cells sorted from blood, collected in a trial of the OX40 agonist ivuxolimab. CDR3: CASSLPGQSETQYF. As DNA, the CDR3 is TGCGCCAGCAGCCTGCCGGGACAATCAGAGACCCAGTACTTC.